These 30 T cell receptor beta chains were sequenced from one sample in a study of PD-1 blockade in classical Hodgkin lymphoma. Brentuximab vedotin exposure varied among the patients, all of whom had relapsed after autologous stem cell transplantation. Method: immunoSEQ multiplex PCR; TCRdb's copy keeps in-frame clones and lacks some. The sample records approximately 99,000 clones, 80% to 90% being singletons. This sample comprised peripheral blood mononuclear cells (PBMCs), obtained before the second cycle of nivolumab. The receptor set was obtained from a human donor with classical Hodgkin lymphoma.

V and J are TRBV7-9 and TRBJ2-7; 11 bases map to TRBD2. CDR3 length: 17 amino acids. J lost 5 bases, V lost 5 bases, and 14 bases had no gene match. Germline CDR1 reads SEHNR; CDR2 reads FQNEAQ (reference sequence). CDR3 amino acids: CASSTRTSGGLRDEQYF. The CDR3, as DNA: TGTGCCAGCAGCACACGTACTAGCGGGGGACTTAGAGACGAGCAGTACTTC.

This chain joins TRBV6-6 and TRBJ2-1, with no clear D. The length of the CDR3 is 15 residues. Germline assignment: CDR1 MNHNY and CDR2 SVGAGI (reference sequence). Trimming cost V 7 bases and J 4 bases, with 17 bases left between them. The CDR3: CASILPDPEYNEQFF. CDR3 in DNA: TGTGCCAGCATTTTGCCGGACCCAGAATACAATGAGCAGTTCTTC.

The DNA of the CDR3 is TGTGCCAGCAGCCTCGACGGCCGTGCGACCGGAAACACCATATATTTT. Translated: CASSLDGRATGNTIYF. V gene TRBV5-6 combines with J gene TRBJ1-3; D unclear. Trimming stripped 4 bases from V and 4 bases from J, with 18 bases between. Germline CDR1 is SGHDT and CDR2 is YYEEEE. This CDR3 is built from 16 residues.

The chain carries TRBV27 and TRBJ2-5; possibly TRBD1 for D (6 bases). The germline V gene encodes CDR1 MNHEY and CDR2 SMNVEV (reference sequence). The CDR3 runs to 16 residues. Trimming removed 8 bases from V and 5 bases from J, with 24 bases in between. Here the CDR3 reads CASAKETGQFLETQYF. The CDR3 bases are TGTGCCAGCGCCAAGGAAACAGGGCAATTTTTGGAGACCCAGTACTTC.

V gene TRBV7-9 combines with J gene TRBJ2-5; tentatively, D is TRBD2 (5 bases). Per germline, CDR1 SEHNR and CDR2 FQNEAQ (reference sequence). Trimming took off 8 bases at V and 1 base at J, with 23 bases between the two ends. This CDR3 has 17 amino acids. The CDR3 loop reads CASGSPAGLAVQETQYF. CDR3 bases: TGTGCCAGCGGATCTCCAGCCGGGCTAGCAGTCCAAGAGACCCAGTACTTC.

J is TRBJ2-1 and V is TRBV2; D might be TRBD2 (6 bases). The V gene lost 6 bases and the J gene lost 1 base, with 13 bases spanning the gap. The CDR3 extends over 15 amino acids. The germline CDR1 and CDR2 sequences are SNHLY and FYNNEI. DNA for the CDR3: TGTGCCAGCAGGGTATTGGGAGGTTCCTACAATGAGCAGTTCTTC. Translated, it gives CASRVLGGSYNEQFF.

The CDR3 here is CASSSGNQPQHF. The CDR3 DNA reads TGTGCCAGCAGTTCTGGAAATCAGCCCCAGCATTTT. This sequence joins TRBV28 and TRBJ1-5; D call uncertain. Germline CDR1 and CDR2: MDHEN and SYDVKM. V shed 4 bases and J shed 4 bases, with 5 bases lying between them. The CDR3 contains 12 residues.

The V gene is TRBV11-2, the J gene TRBJ2-4, with D perhaps matching TRBD2 (6 bases). Germline CDR1 is SGHAT and CDR2 is FQNNGV. V gave up 2 bases and J gave up 5 bases, with 25 bases separating them. The length of the CDR3 is 19 residues. The CDR3 region is CASSLPRGMGERPQNIQYF. In nucleotides, the CDR3 is TGTGCCAGCAGCTTACCCCGGGGGATGGGCGAAAGGCCCCAAAACATTCAGTACTTC.

V is TRBV5-6 and J is TRBJ1-5; 9 bases are shared with TRBD1. The CDR3 sequence is 15 residues long. Germline CDR1 and CDR2: SGHDT and YYEEEE. Losses at the gene ends were 1 base for V and 4 bases for J; bases not matched to a gene: 3. CDR3 in DNA: TGTGCCAGCAGCTTGTACAGGGGGCTAAATCAGCCCCAGCATTTT. This codes for CASSLYRGLNQPQHF.

This chain uses TRBV5-1 with TRBJ2-7; no clear D gene. Germline CDR1 SGHRS, CDR2 YFSETQ. Trimming pared 1 base from V and 2 bases from J, leaving 16 bases between. The CDR3 extends over 16 amino acids. The CDR3 here is CASSLLGFERPYEQYF. The CDR3 DNA reads as TGCGCCAGCAGCTTGCTAGGTTTTGAACGGCCCTACGAGCAGTACTTC.

V gene TRBV28 combines with J gene TRBJ1-1; the D is unclear. There are 13 residues in the CDR3. V lost 6 bases and J lost 4, with 12 bases in between. The germline V gene encodes CDR1 MDHEN and CDR2 SYDVKM. CDR3 sequence (DNA): TGTGCCAGCAGCAGCAGCCCCGGCACTGAAGCTTTCTTT. Translating it yields CASSSSPGTEAFF. Full variable domain (missing parts from reference TRBV28 and TRBJ1-1): DVKVTQSSRYLVKRTGEKVFLECVQDMDHENMFWYRQDPGLGLRLIYFSYDVKMKEKGDIPEGYSVSREKKERFSLILESASTNQTSMYLCASSSSPGTEAFFGQGTRLTVV.

V gene TRBV19 combines with J gene TRBJ2-7, with D unclear. Germline CDR1 reads LNHDA; CDR2 reads SQIVND (reference sequence). Trimming removed 3 bases at V and 1 base at J, with 13 bases between. This CDR3 has 15 residues. In DNA, the CDR3 is TGTGCCAGTAGTATTATTCTGGTCCCGTCCTACGAGCAGTACTTC. It is translated as CASSIILVPSYEQYF.

The chain uses TRBV2 and TRBJ1-2, with D possibly being TRBD1 (5 bases). V shed 7 bases and J shed 5 bases, with 17 bases lying between them. CDR3 length: 14 amino acids. CDR1 is SNHLY, CDR2 FYNNEI, per germline. CDR3 nucleotides: TGTGCCAGCAATGAGGGGATTGGGAGGTATGGCTACACCTTC. As protein: CASNEGIGRYGYTF. Based on the CDR3 plus reference TRBV2 and TRBJ1-2, the full variable domain is EPEVTQTPSHQVTQMGQEVILRCVPISNHLYFYWYRQILGQKVEFLVSFYNNEISEKSEIFDDQFSVERPDGSNFTLKIRSTKLEDSAMYFCASNEGIGRYGYTFGSGTRLTVV.

This chain links TRBV5-4 with TRBJ2-4, with D perhaps being TRBD1 or TRBD2 (5 bases each). The CDR3 runs 14 residues. Trimming took off 4 bases at V and 0 bases at J, with 8 bases between the two ends. Germline assignment: CDR1 SGHNT and CDR2 YYREEE (reference sequence). CDR3 nucleotides: TGTGCCAGCAGCCGGGACGGAGCCAAAAACATTCAGTACTTC. The encoded protein is CASSRDGAKNIQYF.

The rearrangement links TRBV7-6 to TRBJ1-3; no firm D call. The V gene lost 4 bases and the J gene lost 0 bases, with 10 bases spanning the gap. This CDR3 has 15 amino acids. Germline-derived CDR1 and CDR2 are SGHVS and FNYEAQ. CDR3 amino acids: CASSSRTNSGNTIYF. The CDR3, as DNA: TGTGCCAGCAGCTCTCGGACTAACTCTGGAAACACCATATATTTT.

The genes are TRBV10-2 and TRBJ1-2; the D is unclear. Trimming cost V 3 bases and J 4 bases, with 12 bases left between them. CDR3 length: 14 amino acids. The germline CDR1 and CDR2 sequences are WSHSY and SAAADI. This chain's CDR3 is CASSDSSLGYGYTF. CDR3 nucleotides: TGCGCCAGCAGTGATAGTTCATTGGGCTATGGCTACACCTTC.

The J gene is TRBJ2-5, the V gene TRBV5-4, with D possibly called TRBD1 or TRBD2 (5 bases each). The end of the DNA is better explained by TRBJ2-7, so the J call may be wrong. This CDR3 contains 14 residues. Germline V gene sequence: CDR1 SGHNT, CDR2 YYREEE (reference sequence). CDR3 residues: CASSFGGMGSEQYF. The CDR3 nucleotides read TGTGCCAGCAGCTTTGGGGGAATGGGGAGCGAGCAGTACTTC.

V gene TRBV10-3 combines with J gene TRBJ2-5; D perhaps matches TRBD2 (5 bases). In germline, CDR1 is ENHRY, CDR2 SYGVKD. V shed 0 bases and J shed 4 bases, with 9 bases lying between them. This CDR3 is built from 14 residues. CDR3 sequence: CAISESEAPETQYF. The CDR3 bases are TGTGCCATCAGTGAGTCGGAGGCTCCAGAGACCCAGTACTTC.

The genes are TRBV2 and TRBJ1-4; D remains ambiguous. This CDR3 is built from 14 residues. Trimming shortened V by 3 bases and J by 4 bases, and 9 bases separated the two germline ends. Germline loops: CDR1 SNHLY, CDR2 FYNNEI. CDR3 sequence reads: CASSDPRFNEKLFF. The CDR3 DNA sequence: TGTGCCAGCAGTGATCCTCGGTTTAATGAAAAACTGTTTTTT.

This clone was seen a few times. This rearrangement joins TRBV2 to TRBJ1-3; 8 positions match TRBD1. In germline, CDR1 is SNHLY, CDR2 FYNNEI. J was trimmed by 4 bases and V by 7 bases; bases with no gene match: 3. This CDR3 has 13 residues. As DNA, the CDR3 is TGTGCCAGCAAGCAGGGGGCGGGAAACACCATATATTTT. It yields the protein CASKQGAGNTIYF.

The rearrangement joins TRBV2 to TRBJ1-3, with D perhaps matching TRBD1 (6 bases). The CDR3 runs to 14 residues. Trimming stripped 7 bases from V and 4 bases from J, with 14 bases between. Germline V lookup: CDR1 SNHLY, CDR2 FYNNEI. This CDR3 reads CASMVGGSGNTIYF. The CDR3 DNA follows: TGTGCCAGCATGGTTGGGGGCTCCGGAAACACCATATATTTT.

This clone was detected only once. The chain carries TRBV11-1 and TRBJ1-1, with TRBD1 as a possible D gene (5 bases). V lost 4 bases, J lost 4 bases, and 10 bases lay in between. The CDR3 sequence is 13 residues long. Germline CDR1 SGHAT, CDR2 FQDESV (reference sequence). The CDR3 DNA sequence: TGTGCCAGCAGCTCCGCAGGGAGCACTGAAGCTTTCTTT. Residues: CASSSAGSTEAFF. Drawing the rest from reference TRBV11-1 and TRBJ1-1, the complete variable domain is EAEVAQSPRYKITEKSQAVAFWCDPISGHATLYWYRQILGQGPELLVQFQDESVVDDSQLPKDRFSAERLKGVDSTLKIQPAELGDSAMYLCASSSAGSTEAFFGQGTRLTVV.

This clone was seen a handful of times. The chain joins TRBV4-3 to TRBJ2-7; 11 bases match TRBD1. V lost 4 bases and J lost 5; bases outside the gene matches: 7. CDR1 and CDR2 from the germline V gene are LGHNA and YSLEER. The CDR3 length is 15 residues. The DNA of the CDR3 is TGCGCCAGCAGCCCGGGACAGGGGGGGACTCACGAGCAGTACTTC. Translation gives CASSPGQGGTHEQYF.

The chain uses TRBV6-1 and TRBJ1-2, with TRBD1 as a possible D gene (6 bases). CDR1 MNHNS and CDR2 SASEGT come from the germline V gene. Trimming stripped 0 bases from V and 8 bases from J, with 19 bases between. The CDR3 covers 16 residues. The DNA of the CDR3 is TGTGCCAGCAGTGAAGCCCTGCAATCGGGGGGCTTGGGCTACACCTTC. This codes for CASSEALQSGGLGYTF.

V and J are TRBV10-1 and TRBJ2-5; 13 nucleotides agree with TRBD2. CDR1 and CDR2 from the germline V gene are WNHNN and SYGVQD (reference sequence). V was pared by 5 bases and J by 5 bases, with 8 bases of the junction left unmatched. This CDR3 has 16 residues. CDR3 sequence reads: CASSRTSGSVLETQYF. The CDR3 region has the DNA TGCGCCAGCAGTCGGACTAGCGGGAGTGTATTGGAGACCCAGTACTTC.

The rearrangement uses TRBV29-1 and TRBJ1-1, with D maybe TRBD1 (5 bases). The CDR3 is 13 amino acids. Germline CDR1 and CDR2: SQVTM and ANQGSEA. V lost 0 bases and J lost 1, with 6 bases in between. The CDR3 nucleotides are TGCAGCGTTGAAGATGGGGCGAACACTGAAGCTTTCTTT. This gives the protein CSVEDGANTEAFF.

In its sample, this clone was seen once. The rearrangement uses TRBV5-1 and TRBJ1-4; D is uncertain. With 4 bases removed from V and 7 bases from J, the gap between germline ends came to 14 bases. This CDR3 has 14 residues. Germline loops: CDR1 SGHRS, CDR2 YFSETQ. The CDR3 protein is CASSADWNSEKLFF. The CDR3 nucleotides are TGCGCCAGCAGCGCCGACTGGAATAGTGAAAAACTGTTTTTT.

The J gene is TRBJ2-1, the V gene TRBV5-1, with D hard to call. This CDR3 is 14 amino acids long. Trimming took off 0 bases at V and 5 bases at J, with 9 bases between the two ends. Germline-derived CDR1 and CDR2 are SGHRS and YFSETQ. CDR3 sequence: CASSLGDLHNEQFF. Written as DNA, the CDR3 is TGCGCCAGCAGCTTGGGGGATCTTCACAATGAGCAGTTCTTC. Supplemented by reference TRBV5-1 and TRBJ2-1, the full variable domain reads KAGVTQTPRYLIKTRGQQVTLSCSPISGHRSVSWYQQTPGQGLQFLFEYFSETQRNKGNFPGRFSGRQFSNSRSEMNVSTLELGDSALYLCASSLGDLHNEQFFGPGTRLTVL.

This chain connects TRBV10-1 to TRBJ2-1; D perhaps matches TRBD1 (6 bases). The CDR3 totals 13 residues. Germline assignment: CDR1 WNHNN and CDR2 SYGVQD (reference sequence). Trimming stripped 4 bases from V and 4 bases from J, with 8 bases between. CDR3 protein: CASSGGPYNEQFF. For the CDR3, the DNA is TGCGCCAGCAGTGGGGGGCCATACAATGAGCAGTTCTTC.

As DNA, the CDR3 is TGTGCCAGCAGCCCCCTAGCGGAATACAATGAGCAGTTCTTC. Translating it yields CASSPLAEYNEQFF. The chain couples TRBV14 to TRBJ2-1, with 7 bases aligning to TRBD2. V shed 4 bases, J shed 4 bases, and the junction held 4 bases outside the gene matches. Germline CDR1 reads SGHDN; CDR2 reads FVKESK. The CDR3 runs to 14 residues.